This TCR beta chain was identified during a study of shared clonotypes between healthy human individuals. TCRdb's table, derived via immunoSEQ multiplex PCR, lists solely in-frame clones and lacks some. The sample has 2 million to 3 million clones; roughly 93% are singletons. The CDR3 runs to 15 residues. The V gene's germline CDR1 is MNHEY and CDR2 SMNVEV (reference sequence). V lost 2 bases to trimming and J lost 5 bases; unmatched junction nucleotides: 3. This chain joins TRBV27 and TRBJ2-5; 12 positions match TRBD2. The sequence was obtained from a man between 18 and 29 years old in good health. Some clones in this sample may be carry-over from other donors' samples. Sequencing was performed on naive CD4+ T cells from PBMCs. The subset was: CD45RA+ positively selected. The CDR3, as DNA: TGTGCCAGCAGTTTAGTCCTAGCGGGAGGGGAGACCCAGTACTTC. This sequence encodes CASSLVLAGGETQYF.